This T cell receptor beta chain was obtained from a study of T cells in Graves' hyperthyroidism and ophthalmopathy. Looking at the study overall: Pretreatment peripheral blood was obtained at initial diagnosis.

Authors of the study amplified TCR beta CDR3 regions from RNA transcripts. Carried out on the TCR CDR3, a first-round RT-PCR used the HTBI primer set. TCRdb redid the calling of the multiplex PCR reads with MiXCR, one entry per CDR3 protein. The sample has a few hundred thousand distinct CDR3 sequences; about 18% are singletons. This clonotype was seen at least ten times. From 8.5 to 10 ml of fresh peripheral blood, PBMCs were isolated. The sequence was obtained from a woman in her fifties or sixties with Graves' hyperthyroidism. The material sequenced was blood.

The CDR3 is CASSATGIGELFF. CDR3 in DNA: TGTGCCAGCAGCGCGACAGGGATCGGGGAGCTGTTTTTT. This rearrangement joins TRBV11-1 to TRBJ2-2, with 7 bases matching TRBD1. Unmatched junction bases numbered 4, after V lost 5 bases and J lost 7 bases. The V gene's germline CDR1 is SGHAT and CDR2 FQDESV (reference sequence). The CDR3 extends over 13 amino acids.